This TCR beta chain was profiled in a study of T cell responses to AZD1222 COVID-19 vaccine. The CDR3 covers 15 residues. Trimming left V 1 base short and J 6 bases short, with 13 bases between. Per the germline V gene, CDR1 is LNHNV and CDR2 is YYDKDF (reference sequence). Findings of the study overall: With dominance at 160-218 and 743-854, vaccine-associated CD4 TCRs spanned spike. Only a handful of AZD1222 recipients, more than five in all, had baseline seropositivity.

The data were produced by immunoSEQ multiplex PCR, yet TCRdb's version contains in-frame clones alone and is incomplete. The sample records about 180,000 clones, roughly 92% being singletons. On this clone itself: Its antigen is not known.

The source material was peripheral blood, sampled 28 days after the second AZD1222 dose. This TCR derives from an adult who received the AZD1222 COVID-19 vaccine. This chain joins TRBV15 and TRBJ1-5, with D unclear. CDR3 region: CATSRGVYASQPQHF. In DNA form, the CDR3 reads TGTGCCACCAGCAGAGGGGTATACGCGAGTCAGCCCCAGCATTTT.